The 6 T cell receptor beta chains below all came from one sample that was sequenced in a study of blood T cells in healthy people across ages. A second about 6 to 11 cycle PCR used barcoded and J-beta primers. TCRdb re-analysed the 5' RACE reads in MiXCR, keeping a single row per CDR3 protein. The sample has 650,000 to 800,000 distinct CDR3 sequences, roughly 44% seen once; the top ten hold roughly 18%. The specimen sequenced was blood. The source is a man aged 60-69 years in good health.

The J gene is TRBJ1-2, the V gene TRBV5-1, with 7 positions matching TRBD1. The CDR3 totals 15 residues. The V gene end was trimmed by 3 bases and the J gene end by 4 bases; junction bases not matched to a gene: 9. CDR1 and CDR2 from the germline V gene are SGHRS and YFSETQ. CDR3 bases: TGCGCCAGCAGCTCAACCGGGACAGCTTTCTATGGCTACACCTTC. Translation: CASSSTGTAFYGYTF.

The V gene is TRBV4-3, the J gene TRBJ1-2, with unresolved D. The CDR3 length is 18 residues. In germline, CDR1 is LGHNA, CDR2 YSLEER. Trimming stripped 1 base from V and 7 bases from J, with 25 bases between. The CDR3 spells CASSQAVIGSHHRGGYTF. The CDR3 DNA is TGCGCCAGCAGCCAAGCTGTTATTGGTAGCCACCACCGGGGTGGCTACACCTTC.

This clonotype occurred once. The CDR3 region has the DNA TGCAGCGTTGCGGGAGCGAACACTGAAGCTTTCTTT. Protein sequence: CSVAGANTEAFF. The rearrangement joins TRBV29-1 to TRBJ1-1; D is uncertain. Germline CDR1 reads SQVTM; CDR2 reads ANQGSEA. CDR3 size: 12 residues. V was clipped by 4 bases and J by 1 base, with 7 bases between them.

This clonotype was observed a handful of times. This sequence joins TRBV5-1 and TRBJ2-3; TRBD2 matches at 8 bases. In germline, CDR1 is SGHRS, CDR2 YFSETQ. This CDR3 spans 14 amino acids. J lost 3 bases, V lost 4 bases, and 4 bases had no gene match. The CDR3 loop reads CASSPTSDTDTQYF. The CDR3, as DNA: TGCGCCAGCAGCCCGACTAGCGATACAGATACGCAGTATTTT.

The gene calls are TRBV4-3 and TRBJ1-6; possibly TRBD1 for D (6 bases). Germline CDR1 is LGHNA and CDR2 is YSLEER. V lost 0 bases and J 9 bases, leaving 18 bases between the germline ends. The length of the CDR3 is 17 residues. CDR3 region: CASSQDLVGQIGSPLHF. The CDR3 DNA follows: TGCGCCAGCAGCCAAGATTTAGTCGGACAGATAGGTTCACCCCTCCACTTT.

This clonotype occurred a few times. V usage is TRBV5-1 and J usage is TRBJ2-1, with D unclear. The CDR3 consists of 15 residues. Trimming pared 2 bases from V and 4 bases from J, leaving 13 bases between. Germline CDR1 reads SGHRS; CDR2 reads YFSETQ. This CDR3 is CASSFSGLEYNEQFF. The CDR3 DNA sequence: TGCGCCAGCAGCTTTTCTGGCCTGGAGTACAATGAGCAGTTCTTC.